This is a list of T cell receptor beta chains from one sample in a study of blood T cell repertoires in COVID-19. Repertoires were generated with immunoSEQ multiplex PCR, while TCRdb's copy carries only in-frame clones and drops some. The table includes around 100,000 clones, approximately 80% detected once. Sequencing was carried out using peripheral blood. These receptors all stem from an older man with active or convalescent COVID-19. Each CDR3 is given with its conserved first and last residue. Fields, in order: D gene, J gene, clone size, V gene, CDR3 protein, CDR3 DNA. A D gene is named only where the DNA matches it firmly. Rows may omit the clone size; those that give it use once, few, many or a size class.

D: .
J: TRBJ2-6
size: few
V: TRBV19
CDR3: CASSVGGTGANVLTF
DNA: TGTGCCAGTAGTGTTGGGGGCACTGGGGCCAACGTCCTGACTTTC

D: .
J: TRBJ2-1
size: .
V: TRBV21-1
CDR3: CASSKPRGKQFF
DNA: TGTGCCAGCAGCAAACCTCGGGGGAAGCAGTTCTTC

D: .
J: TRBJ1-1
size: .
V: TRBV7-9
CDR3: CASSLEGLWTEAFF
DNA: TGTGCCAGCAGCTTAGAAGGACTGTGGACTGAAGCTTTCTTT

D: .
J: TRBJ1-6
size: .
V: TRBV4-3
CDR3: CASSQTSWGGTLLHF
DNA: TGCGCCAGCAGCCAAACATCGTGGGGCGGAACCTTACTCCACTTT

D: .
J: TRBJ2-7
size: once
V: TRBV24-1
CDR3: CATSFIPPVNRVGITYEQYF
DNA: TGTGCCACCAGTTTTATTCCTCCTGTAAACAGGGTTGGAATAACCTACGAGCAGTACTTC

D: TRBD1
J: TRBJ1-1
size: .
V: TRBV5-6
CDR3: CASSLGIGTGNTEAFF
DNA: TGTGCCAGCAGCTTAGGTATCGGGACAGGGAACACTGAAGCTTTCTTT

D: TRBD2
J: TRBJ2-3
size: once
V: TRBV10-3
CDR3: CAINTERGTQGTQYF
DNA: TGTGCCATCAACACAGAGCGGGGGACCCAGGGAACGCAGTATTTT

D: .
J: TRBJ2-1
size: .
V: TRBV3-1/TRBV3-2
CDR3: CASSHKLWGGAWFF
DNA: TGTGCCAGCAGCCATAAATTATGGGGGGGGGCTTGGTTCTTC

D: .
J: TRBJ1-5
size: .
V: TRBV6-1
CDR3: CASSDSVSNQPQHF
DNA: TGTGCCAGCAGTGATTCCGTTAGCAATCAGCCCCAGCATTTT

D: TRBD2
J: TRBJ2-1
size: .
V: TRBV4-1
CDR3: CASSPLTSGPAHNEQFF
DNA: TGCGCCAGCAGCCCTTTGACTAGCGGGCCTGCCCATAATGAGCAGTTCTTC

D: .
J: TRBJ2-3
size: .
V: TRBV19
CDR3: CASAVSSGTQYF
DNA: TGTGCCAGCGCGGTCTCCTCCGGTACGCAGTATTTT

D: TRBD1
J: TRBJ1-2
size: .
V: TRBV3-1/TRBV3-2
CDR3: CASSQVGQGVGGYTF
DNA: TGTGCCAGCAGCCAAGTGGGACAGGGGGTAGGTGGCTACACCTTC

D: .
J: TRBJ2-7
size: .
V: TRBV4-2
CDR3: CASSQDGATFGEQYF
DNA: TGTGCCAGCAGCCAAGATGGGGCTACTTTTGGCGAGCAGTACTTC

D: TRBD2
J: TRBJ2-2
size: .
V: TRBV30
CDR3: CAWSVNAGGGTGELFF
DNA: TGTGCCTGGAGTGTAAACGCGGGGGGGGGCACCGGGGAGCTGTTTTTT

D: .
J: TRBJ1-6
size: .
V: TRBV6-1
CDR3: CASSERFNSPLHF
DNA: TGTGCCAGCAGTGAACGGTTTAATTCACCCCTCCACTTT

D: TRBD2
J: TRBJ2-2
size: .
V: TRBV4-3
CDR3: CASSQEKSGGAPIGELFF
DNA: TGCGCCAGCAGCCAAGAAAAGAGCGGGGGGGCCCCCATCGGGGAGCTGTTTTTT

D: .
J: TRBJ2-1
size: .
V: TRBV12-3/TRBV12-4
CDR3: CASSLAQEQFF
DNA: TGTGCCAGCAGTTTAGCTCAGGAGCAGTTCTTC

D: TRBD2
J: TRBJ2-5
size: .
V: TRBV3-1/TRBV3-2
CDR3: CASSPQGAGALGTQYF
DNA: TGTGCCAGCAGCCCCCAGGGAGCGGGGGCGCTCGGGACCCAGTACTTC

D: .
J: TRBJ1-4
size: once
V: TRBV5-1
CDR3: CASSPHESGEKLFF
DNA: TGCGCCAGCAGCCCCCACGAATCGGGGGAAAAACTGTTTTTT

D: .
J: TRBJ1-3
size: .
V: TRBV19
CDR3: CATTVTAGNTIYF
DNA: TGTGCCACTACCGTGACAGCTGGAAACACCATATATTTT

D: TRBD2
J: TRBJ2-1
size: .
V: TRBV4-2
CDR3: CASARSSGTSYNEQFF
DNA: TGTGCCAGCGCCCGAAGTAGCGGGACCTCCTACAATGAGCAGTTCTTC